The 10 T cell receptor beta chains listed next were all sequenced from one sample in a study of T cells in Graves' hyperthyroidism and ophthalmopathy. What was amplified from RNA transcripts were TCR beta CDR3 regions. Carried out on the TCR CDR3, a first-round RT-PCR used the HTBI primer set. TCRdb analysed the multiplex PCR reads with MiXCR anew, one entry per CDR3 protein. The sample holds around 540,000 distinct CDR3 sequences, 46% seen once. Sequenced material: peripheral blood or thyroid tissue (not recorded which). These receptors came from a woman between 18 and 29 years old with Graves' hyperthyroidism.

For the CDR3, the DNA is TGTGCCAGCAGTTCCGGATCGACCTATGGCTACACCTTC. Translation: CASSSGSTYGYTF. V gene TRBV6-6 combines with J gene TRBJ1-2; D gene unclear. The CDR3 runs 13 residues. The germline CDR1 and CDR2 sequences are MNHNY and SVGAGI (reference sequence). Trimming cost V 4 bases and J 4 bases, with 10 bases left between them.

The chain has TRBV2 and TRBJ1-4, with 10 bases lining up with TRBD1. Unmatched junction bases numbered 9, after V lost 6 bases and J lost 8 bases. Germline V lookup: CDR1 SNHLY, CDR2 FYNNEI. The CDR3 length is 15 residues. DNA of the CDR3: TGTGCCAGCAGCACAGACAGGGGGCTTGGCGAAAAACTGTTTTTT. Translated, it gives CASSTDRGLGEKLFF.

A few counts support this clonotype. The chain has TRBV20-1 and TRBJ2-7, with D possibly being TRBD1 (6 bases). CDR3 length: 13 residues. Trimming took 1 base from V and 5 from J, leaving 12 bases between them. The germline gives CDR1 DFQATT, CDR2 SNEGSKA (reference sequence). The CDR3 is CSARVGADNEQYF. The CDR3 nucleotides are TGCAGTGCTAGAGTGGGGGCTGACAACGAGCAGTACTTC.

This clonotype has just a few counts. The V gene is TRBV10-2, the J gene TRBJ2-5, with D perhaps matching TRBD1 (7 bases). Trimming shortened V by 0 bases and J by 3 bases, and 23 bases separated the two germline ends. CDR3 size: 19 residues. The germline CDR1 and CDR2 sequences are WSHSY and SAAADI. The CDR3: CASSESIRDSLAREETQYF. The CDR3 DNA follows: TGCGCCAGCAGTGAGTCGATCCGGGACAGTCTAGCGAGAGAAGAGACCCAGTACTTC.

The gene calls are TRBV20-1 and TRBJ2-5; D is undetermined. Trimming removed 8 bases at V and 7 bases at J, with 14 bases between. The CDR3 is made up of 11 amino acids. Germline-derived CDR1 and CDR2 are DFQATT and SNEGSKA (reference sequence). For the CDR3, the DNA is TGCAGTTTAAAGACGGACCGGACCCAGTACTTC. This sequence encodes CSLKTDRTQYF.

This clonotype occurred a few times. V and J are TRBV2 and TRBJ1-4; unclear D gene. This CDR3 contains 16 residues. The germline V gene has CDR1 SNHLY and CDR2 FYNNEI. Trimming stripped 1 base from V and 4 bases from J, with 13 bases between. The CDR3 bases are TGTGCCAGCAGTGAAGAGTCGAACTGGGGTAATGAAAAACTGTTTTTT. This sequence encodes CASSEESNWGNEKLFF.

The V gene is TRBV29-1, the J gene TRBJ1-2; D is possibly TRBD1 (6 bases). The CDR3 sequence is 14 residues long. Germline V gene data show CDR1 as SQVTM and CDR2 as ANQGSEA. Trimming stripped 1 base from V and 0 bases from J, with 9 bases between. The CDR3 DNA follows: TGCAGCGTTGAAGGGACAGCAGCTAACTATGGCTACACCTTC. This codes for CSVEGTAANYGYTF. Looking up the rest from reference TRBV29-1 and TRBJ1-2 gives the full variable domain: SAVISQKPSRDICQRGTSLTIQCQVDSQVTMMFWYRQQPGQSLTLIATANQGSEATYESGFVIDKFPISRPNLTFSTLTVSNMSPEDSSIYLCSVEGTAANYGYTFGSGTRLTVV.

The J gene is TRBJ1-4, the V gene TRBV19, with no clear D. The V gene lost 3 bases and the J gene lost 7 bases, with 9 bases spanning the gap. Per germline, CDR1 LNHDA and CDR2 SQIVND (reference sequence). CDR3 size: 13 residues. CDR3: CASSIDFSEKLFF. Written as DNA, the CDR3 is TGTGCCAGTAGTATCGACTTTTCTGAAAAACTGTTTTTT.

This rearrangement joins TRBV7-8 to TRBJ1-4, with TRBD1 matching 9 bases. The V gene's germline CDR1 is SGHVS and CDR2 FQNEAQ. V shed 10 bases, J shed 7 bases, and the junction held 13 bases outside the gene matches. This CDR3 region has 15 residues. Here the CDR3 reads CATASRQGGGEKLFF. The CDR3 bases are TGTGCCACCGCCAGCCGACAGGGGGGCGGTGAAAAACTGTTTTTT.

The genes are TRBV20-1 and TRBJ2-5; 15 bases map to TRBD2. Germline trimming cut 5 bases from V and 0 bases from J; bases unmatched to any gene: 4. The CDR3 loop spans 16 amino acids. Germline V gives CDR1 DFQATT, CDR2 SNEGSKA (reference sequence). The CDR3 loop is CSAWGLAGGYQETQYF. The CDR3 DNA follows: TGCAGTGCTTGGGGACTAGCGGGAGGTTACCAAGAGACCCAGTACTTC.